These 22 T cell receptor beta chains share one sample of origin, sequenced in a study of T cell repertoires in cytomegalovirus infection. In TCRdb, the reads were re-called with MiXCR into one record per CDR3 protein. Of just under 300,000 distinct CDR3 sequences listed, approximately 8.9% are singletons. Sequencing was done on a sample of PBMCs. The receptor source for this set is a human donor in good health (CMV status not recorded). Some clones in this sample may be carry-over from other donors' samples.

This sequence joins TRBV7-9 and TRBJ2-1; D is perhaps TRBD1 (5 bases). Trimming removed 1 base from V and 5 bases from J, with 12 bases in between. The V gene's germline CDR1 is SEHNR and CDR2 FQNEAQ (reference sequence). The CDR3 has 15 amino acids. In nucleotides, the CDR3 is TGTGCCAGCAGCTTAGAGCAGGGTAGAGACAATGAGCAGTTCTTC. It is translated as CASSLEQGRDNEQFF.

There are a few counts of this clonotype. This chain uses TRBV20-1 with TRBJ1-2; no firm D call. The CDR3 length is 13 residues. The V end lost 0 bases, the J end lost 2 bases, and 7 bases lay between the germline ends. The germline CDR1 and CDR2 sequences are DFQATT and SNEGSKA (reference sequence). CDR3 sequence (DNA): TGCAGTGCTAGAGATCAGGAGAACTATGGCTACACCTTC. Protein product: CSARDQENYGYTF.

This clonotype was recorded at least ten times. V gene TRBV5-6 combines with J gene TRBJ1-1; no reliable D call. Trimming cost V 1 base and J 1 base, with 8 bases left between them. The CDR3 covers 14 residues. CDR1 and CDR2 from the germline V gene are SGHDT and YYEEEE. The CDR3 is CASSLLRRNTEAFF. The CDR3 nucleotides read TGTGCCAGCAGCTTGTTGCGGAGGAACACTGAAGCTTTCTTT.

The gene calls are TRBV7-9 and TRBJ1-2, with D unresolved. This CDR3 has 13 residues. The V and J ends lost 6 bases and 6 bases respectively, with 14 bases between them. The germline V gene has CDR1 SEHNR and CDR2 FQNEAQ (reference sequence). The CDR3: CASRAGRPDGYTF. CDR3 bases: TGTGCCAGCAGGGCCGGACGTCCGGATGGCTACACCTTC.

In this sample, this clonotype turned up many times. The CDR3: CASRSGETQYF. In DNA form, the CDR3 reads TGTGCCAGTCGAAGCGGAGAGACCCAGTACTTC. V and J are TRBV19 and TRBJ2-5; perhaps TRBD2 as D (5 bases). The CDR3 contains 11 residues. Trimming took 8 bases from V and 4 from J, leaving 8 bases between them. The germline gives CDR1 LNHDA, CDR2 SQIVND (reference sequence).

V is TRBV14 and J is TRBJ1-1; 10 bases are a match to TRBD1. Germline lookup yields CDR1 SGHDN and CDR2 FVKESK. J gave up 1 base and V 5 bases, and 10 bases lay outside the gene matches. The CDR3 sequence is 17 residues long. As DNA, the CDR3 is TGTGCCAGCAGCTCACGACAGGGGGCGCGGGGGAACACTGAAGCTTTCTTT. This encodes CASSSRQGARGNTEAFF.

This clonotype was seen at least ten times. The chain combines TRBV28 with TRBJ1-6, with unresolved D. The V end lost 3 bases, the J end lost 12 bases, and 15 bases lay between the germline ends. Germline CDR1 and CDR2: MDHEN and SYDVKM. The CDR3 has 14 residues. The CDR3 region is CASSLSEWGVPLHF. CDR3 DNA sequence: TGTGCCAGCAGTTTGTCGGAGTGGGGAGTACCCCTCCACTTT.

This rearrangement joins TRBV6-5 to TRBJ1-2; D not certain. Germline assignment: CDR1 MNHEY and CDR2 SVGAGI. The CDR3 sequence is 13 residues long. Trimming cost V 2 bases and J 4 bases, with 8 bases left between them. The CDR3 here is CASSYGSGYGYTF. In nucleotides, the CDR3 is TGTGCCAGCAGTTACGGGAGCGGCTATGGCTACACCTTC.

The CDR3 is CASSPPGTRSYNEQFF. The CDR3 DNA reads TGTGCCAGCAGCCCTCCCGGGACTAGATCTTACAATGAGCAGTTCTTC. The V call is TRBV28, the J call TRBJ2-1; TRBD2 agrees at 8 bases. The V gene's germline CDR1 is MDHEN and CDR2 SYDVKM. The CDR3 loop spans 16 amino acids. With V trimmed by 6 bases and J by 4 bases, 11 bases remained unmatched. The full variable domain, in which reference TRBV28 and TRBJ2-1 provide the parts outside the CDR3, is DVKVTQSSRYLVKRTGEKVFLECVQDMDHENMFWYRQDPGLGLRLIYFSYDVKMKEKGDIPEGYSVSREKKERFSLILESASTNQTSMYLCASSPPGTRSYNEQFFGPGTRLTVL.

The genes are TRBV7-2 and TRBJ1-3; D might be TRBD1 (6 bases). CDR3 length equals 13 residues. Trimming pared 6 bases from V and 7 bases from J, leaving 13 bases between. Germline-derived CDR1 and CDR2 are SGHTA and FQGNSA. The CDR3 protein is CASSQTGQNTIYF. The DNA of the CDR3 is TGTGCCAGCAGTCAAACAGGGCAGAACACCATATATTTT.

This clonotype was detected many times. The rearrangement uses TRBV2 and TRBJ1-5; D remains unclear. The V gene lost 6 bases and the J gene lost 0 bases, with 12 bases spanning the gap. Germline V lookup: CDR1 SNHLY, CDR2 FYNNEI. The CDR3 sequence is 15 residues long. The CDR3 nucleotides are TGTGCCAGCAGCGCCGAGAGTTATAGCAATCAGCCCCAGCATTTT. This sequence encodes CASSAESYSNQPQHF.

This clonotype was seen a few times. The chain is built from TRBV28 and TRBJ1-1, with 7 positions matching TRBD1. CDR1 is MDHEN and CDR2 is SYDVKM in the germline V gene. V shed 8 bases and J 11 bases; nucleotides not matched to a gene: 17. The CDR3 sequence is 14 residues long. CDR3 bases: TGTGCCAGCGCTCACCTGGACCAAGGGGGCCCGGCTTTCTTT. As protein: CASAHLDQGGPAFF.

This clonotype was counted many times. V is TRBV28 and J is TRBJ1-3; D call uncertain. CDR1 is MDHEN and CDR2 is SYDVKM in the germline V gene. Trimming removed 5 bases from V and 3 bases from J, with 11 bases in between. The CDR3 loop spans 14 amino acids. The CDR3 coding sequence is TGTGCCAGCAGTCCGCAACTCAGTGGAAACACCATATATTTT. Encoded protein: CASSPQLSGNTIYF.

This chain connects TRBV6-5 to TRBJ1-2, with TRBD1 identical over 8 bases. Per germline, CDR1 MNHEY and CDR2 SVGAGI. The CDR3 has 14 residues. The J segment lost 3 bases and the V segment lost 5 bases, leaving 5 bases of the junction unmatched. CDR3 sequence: CASSHDRGHYGYTF. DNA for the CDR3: TGTGCCAGCAGTCACGACAGGGGCCACTATGGCTACACCTTC.

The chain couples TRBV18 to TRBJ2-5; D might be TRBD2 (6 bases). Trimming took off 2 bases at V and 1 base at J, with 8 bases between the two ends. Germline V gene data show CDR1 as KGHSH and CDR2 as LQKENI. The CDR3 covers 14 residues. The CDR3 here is CASSPGLFQETQYF. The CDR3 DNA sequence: TGTGCCAGCTCACCAGGACTATTCCAAGAGACCCAGTACTTC.

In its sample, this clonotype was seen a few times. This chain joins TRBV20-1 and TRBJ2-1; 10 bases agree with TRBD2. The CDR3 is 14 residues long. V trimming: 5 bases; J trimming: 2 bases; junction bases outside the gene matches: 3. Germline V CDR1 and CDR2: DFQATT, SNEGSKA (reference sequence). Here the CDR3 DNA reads TGCAGTGCTCCTAGCGGGGGACCCTACAATGAGCAGTTCTTC. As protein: CSAPSGGPYNEQFF.

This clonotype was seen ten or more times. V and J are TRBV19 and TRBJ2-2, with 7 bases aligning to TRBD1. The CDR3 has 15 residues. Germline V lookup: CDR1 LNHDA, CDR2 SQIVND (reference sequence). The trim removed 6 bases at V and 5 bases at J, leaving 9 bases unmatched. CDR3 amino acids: CASRNPGQRTGELFF. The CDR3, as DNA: TGTGCCAGTAGGAACCCGGGACAGCGGACCGGGGAGCTGTTTTTT.

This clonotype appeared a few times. Written as DNA, the CDR3 is TGCAGCGTTGAAGAACGTAGGGAGAGGGTGGAGAAGGATTATTGGAACTATGGCTACACCTTC. Protein sequence: CSVEERRERVEKDYWNYGYTF. V gene TRBV29-1 combines with J gene TRBJ1-2, with no clear D. Per germline, CDR1 SQVTM and CDR2 ANQGSEA. The CDR3 runs 21 residues. Between the trimmed V and J ends, which lost 0 bases and 2 bases, there was a span of 31 bases.

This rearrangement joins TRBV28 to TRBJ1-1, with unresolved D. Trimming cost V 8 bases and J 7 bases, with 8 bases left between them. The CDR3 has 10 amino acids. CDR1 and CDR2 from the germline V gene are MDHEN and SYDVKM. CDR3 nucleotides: TGTGCCAGCGGTATACTTGAAGCTTTCTTT. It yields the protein CASGILEAFF.

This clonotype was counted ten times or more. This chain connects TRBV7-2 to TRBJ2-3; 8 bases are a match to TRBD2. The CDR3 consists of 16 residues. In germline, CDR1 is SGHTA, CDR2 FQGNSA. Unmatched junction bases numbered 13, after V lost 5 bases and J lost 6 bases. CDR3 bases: TGTGCCAGCAGCCCTGGGCGAGCGGGGGCCGGGGATACGCAGTATTTT. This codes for CASSPGRAGAGDTQYF. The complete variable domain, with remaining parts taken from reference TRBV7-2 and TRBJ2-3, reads GAGVSQSPSNKVTEKGKDVELRCDPISGHTALYWYRQSLGQGLEFLIYFQGNSAPDKSGLPSDRFSAERTGGSVSTLTIQRTQQEDSAVYLCASSPGRAGAGDTQYFGPGTRLTVL.

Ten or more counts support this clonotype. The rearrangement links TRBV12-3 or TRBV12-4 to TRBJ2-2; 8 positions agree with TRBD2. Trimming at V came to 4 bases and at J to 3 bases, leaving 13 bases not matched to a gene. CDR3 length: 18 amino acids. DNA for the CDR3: TGTGCCAGCAGTTCAGAAGTTTGGCGGGGGGCTCACACCGGGGAGCTGTTTTTT. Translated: CASSSEVWRGAHTGELFF.

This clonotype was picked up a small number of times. CDR3 coding DNA: TGCAGCGTTGAAGCCTCGGACAGGGCTGGTAACTATGGCTACACCTTC. This sequence encodes CSVEASDRAGNYGYTF. The gene calls are TRBV29-1 and TRBJ1-2; 8 bases are shared with TRBD1. This CDR3 has 16 amino acids. Germline trimming cut 1 base from V and 1 base from J; bases unmatched to any gene: 8. Germline V CDR1 and CDR2: SQVTM, ANQGSEA.